The 10 T cell receptor beta chains listed next were all sequenced from one sample in a study of T cells in narcolepsy. The method was immunoSEQ multiplex PCR; TCRdb's version includes in-frame clones alone and lacks a portion of them. The sample consists of some 32,000 clones, roughly 80% of them appearing once. Material: memory (CD45RA-) CD4+ T cells from blood. Receptors originate from a human donor in good health.

The chain employs TRBV18 and TRBJ2-7; possibly TRBD2 for D (6 bases). Trimming stripped 0 bases from V and 6 bases from J, with 6 bases between. This CDR3 has 12 amino acids. Germline V gives CDR1 KGHSH, CDR2 LQKENI. This CDR3 reads CASSPPGGEQYF. The CDR3, as DNA: TGTGCCAGCTCACCACCGGGGGGCGAGCAGTACTTC.

V and J are TRBV29-1 and TRBJ2-5; 8 nucleotides agree with TRBD2. The length of the CDR3 is 12 residues. V lost 6 bases to trimming and J lost 5 bases; unmatched junction nucleotides: 5. Germline-derived CDR1 and CDR2 are SQVTM and ANQGSEA. The CDR3 reads CSVHRGGETQYF. CDR3 nucleotide sequence: TGCAGCGTCCACCGCGGGGGGGAGACCCAGTACTTC.

The V gene is TRBV7-9, the J gene TRBJ2-3; 8 nucleotides match TRBD2. CDR1 SEHNR and CDR2 FQNEAQ come from the germline V gene (reference sequence). The CDR3 contains 14 residues. V shed 4 bases, J shed 4 bases, and the junction held 4 bases outside the gene matches. The CDR3 loop is CASSYSGNPDTQYF. In nucleotides, the CDR3 is TGTGCCAGCAGCTATAGCGGGAATCCAGATACGCAGTATTTT.

The DNA for the CDR3 is TGTGCCAGCAGTTTTTTTGCAGGGTACGAGCAGTACTTC. Its translation is CASSFFAGYEQYF. The chain combines TRBV28 with TRBJ2-7; a possible D gene is TRBD1 (5 bases). In germline, CDR1 is MDHEN, CDR2 SYDVKM. Trimming removed 3 bases at V and 4 bases at J, with 10 bases between. The CDR3 runs 13 residues.

The genes are TRBV5-1 and TRBJ2-3; 12 bases agree with TRBD2. The trim removed 4 bases at V and 8 bases at J, leaving 11 bases unmatched. The CDR3 consists of 16 residues. Germline V CDR1 and CDR2: SGHRS, YFSETQ. The CDR3 protein is CASSPGLAGSSGTQYF. In nucleotides, the CDR3 is TGCGCCAGCAGCCCGGGACTAGCGGGCTCTTCGGGTACGCAGTATTTT. Combining the CDR3 with reference TRBV5-1 and TRBJ2-3 gives the whole variable domain KAGVTQTPRYLIKTRGQQVTLSCSPISGHRSVSWYQQTPGQGLQFLFEYFSETQRNKGNFPGRFSGRQFSNSRSEMNVSTLELGDSALYLCASSPGLAGSSGTQYFGPGTRLTVL.

V is TRBV6-6 and J is TRBJ1-2, with D perhaps TRBD1 (6 bases). Trimming left V 8 bases short and J 2 bases short, with 12 bases between. CDR3 size: 13 residues. CDR1 and CDR2 (germline): MNHNY, SVGAGI (reference sequence). CDR3 bases: TGTGCCAGCCGTGAGGGGGGAAACTATGGCTACACCTTC. Translation: CASREGGNYGYTF.

J is TRBJ2-7 and V is TRBV11-3; D not resolved. This CDR3 is built from 13 residues. Looked up from germline, CDR1 is SGHNT and CDR2 is YENEEA. Trimming cost V 5 bases and J 0 bases, with 8 bases left between them. CDR3 sequence (DNA): TGTGCCAGCAGCGCCGACACCTCCTACGAGCAGTACTTC. Its translation is CASSADTSYEQYF.

This chain joins TRBV5-1 and TRBJ1-2, with 8 bases lining up with TRBD1. Per the germline V gene, CDR1 is SGHRS and CDR2 is YFSETQ. After removal of 0 bases from V and 14 bases from J, the junction contained 6 bases not matched to a gene. The CDR3 is 12 amino acids. The CDR3 DNA is TGCGCCAGCAGCTTGGAGGGACAGGAGGAAACCTTC. Protein sequence: CASSLEGQEETF.

This chain uses TRBV4-1 with TRBJ2-7; D might be TRBD1 (7 bases). This CDR3 has 17 residues. Germline V gives CDR1 MGHRA, CDR2 YSYEKL. V shed 4 bases and J shed 5 bases, with 24 bases lying between them. The CDR3 loop reads CASSRSEGTVVGHEQYF. The CDR3 DNA is TGCGCCAGCAGCCGGTCGGAGGGGACAGTAGTCGGCCACGAGCAGTACTTC.

The genes are TRBV18 and TRBJ2-2; no definite D call. Per germline, CDR1 KGHSH and CDR2 LQKENI. This CDR3 comprises 14 residues. The V gene lost 6 bases and the J gene lost 1 base, with 9 bases spanning the gap. CDR3 DNA sequence: TGTGCCAGCTCTCAAAGACAGAACACCGGGGAGCTGTTTTTT. It codes for CASSQRQNTGELFF.